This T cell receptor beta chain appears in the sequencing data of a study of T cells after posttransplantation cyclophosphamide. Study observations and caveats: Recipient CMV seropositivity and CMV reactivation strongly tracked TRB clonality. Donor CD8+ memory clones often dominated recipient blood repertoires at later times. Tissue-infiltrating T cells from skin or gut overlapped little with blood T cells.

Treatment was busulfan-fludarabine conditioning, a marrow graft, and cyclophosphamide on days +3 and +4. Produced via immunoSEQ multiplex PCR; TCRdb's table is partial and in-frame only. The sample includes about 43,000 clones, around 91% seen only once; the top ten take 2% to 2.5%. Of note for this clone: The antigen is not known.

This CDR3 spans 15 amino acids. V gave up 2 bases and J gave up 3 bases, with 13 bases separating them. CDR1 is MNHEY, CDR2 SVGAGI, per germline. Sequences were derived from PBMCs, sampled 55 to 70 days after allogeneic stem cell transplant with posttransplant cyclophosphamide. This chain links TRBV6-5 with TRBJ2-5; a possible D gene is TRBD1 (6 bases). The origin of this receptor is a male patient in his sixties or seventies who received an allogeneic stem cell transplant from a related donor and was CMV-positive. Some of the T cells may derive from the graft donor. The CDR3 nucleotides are TGTGCCAGCAGTTACCTGGACGCAGGGGAAGAGACCCAGTACTTC. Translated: CASSYLDAGEETQYF.